Below are 21 T cell receptor beta chains sequenced from a single sample in a study of blood T cell repertoires in COVID-19. Clones were read by immunoSEQ multiplex PCR, and TCRdb kept only the in-frame ones, dropping some. The sample consists of roughly 170,000 clones, more than 70% of them appearing once. Input material: PBMCs or T cells enriched from blood (not recorded which). The receptors here all came from a man between 60 and 70 years old who had recovered from COVID-19.

The V and J genes are TRBV5-6 and TRBJ2-4; D gene uncertain. V lost 3 bases and J 5 bases, leaving 9 bases between the germline ends. Germline V gene sequence: CDR1 SGHDT, CDR2 YYEEEE. This CDR3 has 13 residues. The chain's CDR3 is CASSSYTENIQYF. The CDR3 DNA follows: TGTGCCAGCAGCTCCTATACGGAAAACATTCAGTACTTC.

The rearrangement joins TRBV27 to TRBJ2-1; TRBD2 is a possible D gene (6 bases). This CDR3 has 17 residues. V lost 0 bases and J 0 bases, leaving 12 bases between the germline ends. Germline CDR1 MNHEY, CDR2 SMNVEV (reference sequence). The CDR3 region has the DNA TGTGCCAGCAGTTTATCTCGGCTGCGGGACTCCTACAATGAGCAGTTCTTC. Its protein product is CASSLSRLRDSYNEQFF.

This rearrangement joins TRBV19 to TRBJ2-2, with a weak D call TRBD2 (6 bases). The V gene's germline CDR1 is LNHDA and CDR2 SQIVND (reference sequence). CDR3 size: 18 residues. Trimming took off 7 bases at V and 1 base at J, with 22 bases between the two ends. The CDR3 spells CASIPGLSVHQNTGELFF. CDR3 coding DNA: TGTGCCAGTATTCCGGGACTCTCGGTACATCAGAACACCGGGGAGCTGTTTTTT.

The V call is TRBV4-1, the J call TRBJ2-7, with 7 bases identical to TRBD2. J was trimmed by 0 bases and V by 4 bases; bases with no gene match: 9. Germline V gene sequence: CDR1 MGHRA, CDR2 YSYEKL. The CDR3 runs to 16 residues. CDR3 region: CASSLDHGGSSYEQYF. The CDR3 DNA sequence: TGCGCCAGCAGCCTAGATCACGGGGGGAGCTCCTACGAGCAGTACTTC.

This clone was observed a few times. The chain uses TRBV15 and TRBJ2-1; TRBD2 agrees at 14 bases. The CDR3 has 20 residues. After removal of 1 base from V and 2 bases from J, the junction contained 10 bases not matched to a gene. The V gene's germline CDR1 is LNHNV and CDR2 YYDKDF (reference sequence). Written as DNA, the CDR3 is TGTGCCACCAGCAGAGGTAGGGGACTAGCGGGAGTCGGGACCTACAATGAGCAGTTCTTC. Residues: CATSRGRGLAGVGTYNEQFF. The whole variable domain, filled in from reference TRBV15 and TRBJ2-1, reads DAMVIQNPRYQVTQFGKPVTLSCSQTLNHNVMYWYQQKSSQAPKLLFHYYDKDFNNEADTPDNFQSRRPNTSFCFLDIRSPGLGDTAMYLCATSRGRGLAGVGTYNEQFFGPGTRLTVL.

This rearrangement joins TRBV28 to TRBJ2-1; 11 bases line up with TRBD2. Germline V CDR1 and CDR2: MDHEN, SYDVKM. The CDR3 spans 14 residues. Trimming took 8 bases from V and 5 from J; bases not matched to a gene: 5. The CDR3 DNA follows: TGTGCCAGCTATAGCGGGAGGGCCAACAATGAGCAGTTCTTC. Translating it yields CASYSGRANNEQFF.

The chain carries TRBV5-1 and TRBJ2-7; D is possibly TRBD1 (6 bases). CDR1 SGHRS and CDR2 YFSETQ come from the germline V gene. V was pared by 4 bases and J by 4 bases, with 15 bases between. This CDR3 contains 14 residues. The CDR3 region has the DNA TGCGCCAGCAGCCCTGAAGGGGGAAGGTACGAGCAGTACTTC. Protein product: CASSPEGGRYEQYF.

The V call is TRBV7-9, the J call TRBJ1-5, with D perhaps matching TRBD1 (5 bases). Trimming stripped 5 bases from V and 8 bases from J, with 16 bases between. This CDR3 has 14 residues. CDR1 and CDR2 from the germline V gene are SEHNR and FQNEAQ (reference sequence). CDR3 in amino acids: CASSQGGAREPQHF. The CDR3 bases are TGTGCCAGCAGCCAGGGAGGGGCCAGGGAGCCCCAGCATTTT.

V gene TRBV5-6 combines with J gene TRBJ2-2; tentatively, D is TRBD1 (6 bases). Trimming stripped 0 bases from V and 0 bases from J, with 12 bases between. Per germline, CDR1 SGHDT and CDR2 YYEEEE. There are 17 residues in the CDR3. The CDR3, as DNA: TGTGCCAGCAGCTTGGCACCGGACAGAGCGAACACCGGGGAGCTGTTTTTT. Protein product: CASSLAPDRANTGELFF.

V gene TRBV4-1 combines with J gene TRBJ2-1; 9 bases match TRBD1. Trimming removed 0 bases from V and 5 bases from J; junction bases left unmatched: 8. CDR1 and CDR2 (germline): MGHRA, YSYEKL. The CDR3 is 17 amino acids. CDR3 sequence: CASSQDRGQGRDNEQFF. The CDR3 DNA reads TGCGCCAGCAGCCAAGATAGGGGACAGGGTAGGGACAATGAGCAGTTCTTC.

This chain uses TRBV5-8 with TRBJ1-2; no definite D call. Germline V lookup: CDR1 SGHTS, CDR2 YDEGEE. The length of the CDR3 is 16 residues. V dropped 1 base and J dropped 0 bases, with 13 bases sitting between them. CDR3 amino acids: CASSLFLTNANYGYTF. The CDR3, as DNA: TGTGCCAGCAGCTTGTTTCTAACTAACGCTAACTATGGCTACACCTTC.

This clone was seen only a few times. V gene TRBV19 combines with J gene TRBJ2-2; D may be TRBD1 (6 bases). The ends were cut back, 6 bases at V and 4 bases at J, with 12 bases in the middle. The length of the CDR3 is 14 residues. The germline gives CDR1 LNHDA, CDR2 SQIVND (reference sequence). This chain's CDR3 is CASRGQRLTGELFF. CDR3 DNA sequence: TGTGCCAGTAGGGGACAACGCCTCACCGGGGAGCTGTTTTTT.

This clone showed up just a few times. The J gene is TRBJ1-3, the V gene TRBV10-3; D uncertain. Per germline, CDR1 ENHRY and CDR2 SYGVKD. The CDR3 runs to 14 residues. V was trimmed by 4 bases and J by 4 bases, leaving 11 bases between them. The CDR3 spells CAISAQVSGNTIYF. The DNA for the CDR3 is TGTGCCATCAGTGCTCAGGTTTCGGGAAACACCATATATTTT.

In its sample, this clone was seen once. The chain combines TRBV7-6 with TRBJ2-7; 8 bases match TRBD1. This CDR3 has 13 amino acids. The V segment lost 5 bases and the J segment 3 bases; nucleotides outside the gene matches: 3. Germline assignment: CDR1 SGHVS and CDR2 FNYEAQ. The CDR3 DNA reads TGTGCCAGCAGCCGGACAGGGAACTACGAGCAGTACTTC. It encodes CASSRTGNYEQYF.

The J gene is TRBJ2-3, the V gene TRBV5-6; 7 bases are a match to TRBD1. Germline CDR1 and CDR2: SGHDT and YYEEEE. The CDR3 has 17 amino acids. V trimming: 4 bases; J trimming: 6 bases; junction bases outside the gene matches: 17. The CDR3 sequence: CASSPEGRQGIFDTQYF. In nucleotides, the CDR3 is TGTGCCAGCAGCCCTGAGGGCCGACAGGGAATTTTCGATACGCAGTATTTT. The whole variable domain, remainder taken from reference TRBV5-6 and TRBJ2-3, is DAGVTQSPTHLIKTRGQQVTLRCSPKSGHDTVSWYQQALGQGPQFIFQYYEEEERQRGNFPDRFSGHQFPNYSSELNVNALLLGDSALYLCASSPEGRQGIFDTQYFGPGTRLTVL.

The chain recombines TRBV18 with TRBJ2-5; 10 nucleotides align to TRBD2. Germline CDR1 is KGHSH and CDR2 is LQKENI. CDR3 length: 16 residues. The V and J ends lost 0 bases and 5 bases, in that order; junction bases with no gene match: 6. CDR3 nucleotides: TGTGCCAGCTCACCACCGGCGGGACTAGCGCTGGAGACCCAGTACTTC. It is translated as CASSPPAGLALETQYF.

This chain links TRBV29-1 with TRBJ1-1, with TRBD1 identical over 8 bases. The length of the CDR3 is 15 residues. V dropped 3 bases and J dropped 7; count of bases not matched to a gene: 13. The germline CDR1 and CDR2 sequences are SQVTM and ANQGSEA. The CDR3 bases are TGCAGCGTTGATGGTCCCCCAGGGGGCAGCGATGAAGCTTTCTTT. Protein product: CSVDGPPGGSDEAFF.

The CDR3 coding sequence is TGTGCCAGCAGCTTTGCGGGGTTTCAGAGGGCCTACGAGCAGTACTTC. It codes for CASSFAGFQRAYEQYF. The V gene is TRBV28, the J gene TRBJ2-7; tentatively, D is TRBD2 (6 bases). CDR3 length: 16 amino acids. Trimming cost V 6 bases and J 2 bases, with 20 bases left between them. Germline V gene data show CDR1 as MDHEN and CDR2 as SYDVKM.

The J gene is TRBJ2-5, the V gene TRBV28; 12 bases match TRBD1. The junction had 6 bases not matched to a gene; V was cut back by 5 bases and J by 2 bases. The CDR3 extends over 16 amino acids. Looked up from germline, CDR1 is MDHEN and CDR2 is SYDVKM. This CDR3 reads CASSPGQGAIQETQYF. DNA for the CDR3: TGTGCCAGCAGTCCGGGACAGGGGGCCATTCAAGAGACCCAGTACTTC.

The chain has TRBV7-9 and TRBJ2-1; 9 nucleotides align to TRBD2. CDR3 length: 15 residues. V lost 5 bases to trimming and J lost 4 bases; unmatched junction nucleotides: 6. The germline CDR1 and CDR2 sequences are SEHNR and FQNEAQ (reference sequence). CDR3 nucleotide sequence: TGTGCCAGCAGCCCATGGCGGGGGGGTTACAATGAGCAGTTCTTC. This gives the protein CASSPWRGGYNEQFF.

This chain uses TRBV6-2 or TRBV6-3 with TRBJ2-3, with D possibly being TRBD1 (6 bases). Germline values: CDR1 MNHEY, CDR2 SVGEGT. V was clipped by 4 bases and J by 4 bases, with 9 bases between them. The CDR3 extends over 13 amino acids. The CDR3 DNA sequence: TGTGCCAGCAGTTTCACAGGGTCAGATACGCAGTATTTT. Translated: CASSFTGSDTQYF.